This passage covers 5 T cell receptor beta chains from one sample sequenced in a study of T cells in Graves' hyperthyroidism and ophthalmopathy. Amplified regions were TCR beta CDR3 sequences from RNA transcripts. Primed by the HTBI set, a first-round RT-PCR was run on the TCR CDR3. MiXCR was run by TCRdb on the multiplex PCR reads, yielding one entry per CDR3 protein. Among about 700,000 distinct CDR3 sequences listed, 12% to 15% were seen once. Specimen: blood. The receptors come from a woman aged 18-29 years with Graves' hyperthyroidism.

This clonotype has more than one count but fewer than ten. A single base separates this from a much larger clone, so it may be a read error. The CDR3 nucleotides read TGCAGTGCTAGAGGGGCGGGAGCACCCTACAATGAGCAGTTCTTC. It codes for CSARGAGAPYNEQFF. The chain combines TRBV20-1 with TRBJ2-1; TRBD2 aligns across 7 bases. V gave up 1 base and J gave up 2 bases; unmatched junction bases: 5. Germline values: CDR1 DFQATT, CDR2 SNEGSKA (reference sequence). The CDR3 is made up of 15 amino acids.

The rearrangement uses TRBV7-3 and TRBJ2-1; D gene unclear. The CDR3 runs 14 residues. V was shortened by 1 base and J by 6 bases, with 10 bases between the two germline ends. Germline-derived CDR1 and CDR2 are SGHTA and FQGTGA. The CDR3 protein is CASSLKTRSNEQFF. Written as DNA, the CDR3 is TGTGCCAGCAGCTTAAAGACAAGAAGCAATGAGCAGTTCTTC.

At least ten counts were recorded for this clonotype. The chain links TRBV11-2 to TRBJ2-1, with 13 positions matching TRBD2. V was clipped by 6 bases and J by 0 bases; unmatched bases: 2. This CDR3 region has 16 residues. Germline lookup yields CDR1 SGHAT and CDR2 FQNNGV. DNA of the CDR3: TGTGCCAGCAGGAGACTAGCGGGAGGCTCCTACAATGAGCAGTTCTTC. It encodes CASRRLAGGSYNEQFF.

This clonotype was counted at least ten times. The rearrangement links TRBV7-8 to TRBJ2-7, with 8 bases fitting TRBD1. Germline V CDR1 and CDR2: SGHVS, FQNEAQ. The CDR3 extends over 15 amino acids. V dropped 5 bases and J dropped 2; count of bases not matched to a gene: 8. The CDR3 is CASSHDRGIPYEQYF. Here the CDR3 DNA reads TGTGCCAGCAGCCACGACAGGGGAATACCCTACGAGCAGTACTTC.

The V gene is TRBV30, the J gene TRBJ2-4; 12 nucleotides line up with TRBD2. CDR3 length: 18 residues. Trimming at V came to 0 bases and at J to 3 bases, leaving 9 bases not matched to a gene. Looked up from germline, CDR1 is GTSNPN and CDR2 is SVGIG (reference sequence). The CDR3 protein is CAWSVRPSGRAGKNIQYF. In DNA form, the CDR3 reads TGTGCCTGGAGTGTACGGCCTAGCGGGAGGGCTGGCAAAAACATTCAGTACTTC.